The 21 T cell receptor beta chains in this list originate from one sample, sequenced in a study of control samples from healthy donors and cancer patients. Produced via immunoSEQ multiplex PCR; TCRdb's table is partial and in-frame only. The sample yields roughly 130,000 clones, around 93% seen once. The specimen sequenced was PBMCs. Source of these receptors: a middle-aged man with head and neck cancer.

The chain uses TRBV7-2 and TRBJ2-1; 11 bases fit TRBD2. CDR1 is SGHTA, CDR2 FQGNSA, per germline. V lost 5 bases and J lost 7; bases outside the gene matches: 19. The CDR3 is 19 amino acids. CDR3 sequence: CASSIWNPRIAGGLNEQFF. CDR3 nucleotides: TGTGCCAGCAGCATATGGAACCCTAGAATAGCGGGGGGGCTGAATGAGCAGTTCTTC.

Details on this clone: Mismatch with germline at one junction end may stem from a read error. The chain combines TRBV9 with TRBJ1-1; D is unresolved. This CDR3 spans 16 amino acids. CDR1 and CDR2 (germline): SGDLS, YYNGEE. The CDR3 here is CASSVGLEEVPTQAFF. The CDR3 coding sequence is TGTGCCAGCAGCGTAGGTTTGGAGGAGGTTCCCACTCAAGCTTTCTTT.

The CDR3 DNA reads as TGTGCCACCAGTGATTCAAGGGCCCCCCCGGGGGAGCTGTTTTTT. It is translated as CATSDSRAPPGELFF. The V gene is TRBV24-1, the J gene TRBJ2-2; D call uncertain. The ends were cut back, 2 bases at V and 8 bases at J, with 14 bases in the middle. The CDR3 runs 15 residues. Germline assignment: CDR1 KGHDR and CDR2 SFDVKD.

The chain is built from TRBV7-6 and TRBJ2-7; 12 bases are shared with TRBD2. Germline V gene sequence: CDR1 SGHVS, CDR2 FNYEAQ. V shed 4 bases and J 5 bases; nucleotides not matched to a gene: 12. The CDR3 spans 17 residues. CDR3 amino acids: CASSYRLAGGFKDEQYF. CDR3 nucleotides: TGTGCCAGCAGCTACCGGCTAGCGGGGGGGTTTAAGGACGAGCAGTACTTC.

This clone was detected only once. This chain links TRBV14 with TRBJ1-1, with D tentatively TRBD1 (6 bases). V shed 7 bases and J shed 1 base, with 13 bases lying between them. The CDR3 extends over 14 amino acids. In germline, CDR1 is SGHDN, CDR2 FVKESK. Here the CDR3 reads CASTQGQGNTEAFF. In DNA, the CDR3 is TGTGCCAGCACCCAGGGGCAGGGGAACACTGAAGCTTTCTTT.

The chain employs TRBV19 and TRBJ1-1, with a tentative D call TRBD1 (6 bases). This CDR3 is built from 17 residues. Trimming shortened V by 1 base and J by 0 bases, and 15 bases separated the two germline ends. Germline CDR1 is LNHDA and CDR2 is SQIVND (reference sequence). This CDR3 reads CASSIGDMGAMNTEAFF. In DNA, the CDR3 is TGTGCCAGTAGTATAGGAGATATGGGGGCCATGAACACTGAAGCTTTCTTT.

The V and J genes are TRBV19 and TRBJ1-2; 8 bases line up with TRBD1. Germline V gives CDR1 LNHDA, CDR2 SQIVND (reference sequence). The CDR3 has 15 residues. The trim removed 1 base at V and 4 bases at J, leaving 5 bases unmatched. The CDR3 is CASSIGAGQGYGYTF. The DNA of the CDR3 is TGTGCCAGTAGTATAGGCGCAGGACAGGGCTATGGCTACACCTTC.

The V and J genes are TRBV20-1 and TRBJ1-5; no reliable D call. Trimming left V 3 bases short and J 5 bases short, with 14 bases between. Germline loops: CDR1 DFQATT, CDR2 SNEGSKA (reference sequence). This CDR3 is 14 amino acids long. The chain's CDR3 is CSASGGPLDQPQHF. In DNA, the CDR3 is TGCAGTGCTAGTGGCGGCCCATTGGATCAGCCCCAGCATTTT.

This chain connects TRBV6-2 or TRBV6-3 to TRBJ1-6, with no clear D. The length of the CDR3 is 16 residues. Germline loops: CDR1 MNHEY, CDR2 SVGEGT. V lost 0 bases and J 9 bases, leaving 15 bases between the germline ends. CDR3 sequence: CASSYSRKGIRSPLHF. CDR3 DNA: TGTGCCAGCAGTTACTCGAGGAAGGGAATTCGTTCACCCCTCCACTTT.

The CDR3 nucleotides are TGTGCCAGCAGTGACCTGACGGACACCGGGGAGCTGTTTTTT. Its protein product is CASSDLTDTGELFF. The chain employs TRBV6-2 or TRBV6-3 and TRBJ2-2; D unresolved. The CDR3 is made up of 14 amino acids. Per the germline V gene, CDR1 is MNHEY and CDR2 is SVGEGT. The V end lost 5 bases, the J end lost 3 bases, and 10 bases lay between the germline ends.

The chain links TRBV7-6 to TRBJ2-7; 11 positions agree with TRBD1. The CDR3 is 18 amino acids. V lost 3 bases to trimming and J lost 9 bases; unmatched junction nucleotides: 19. Per germline, CDR1 SGHVS and CDR2 FNYEAQ. The CDR3 DNA follows: TGTGCCAGCAGCTTTTTCACGGTTAACTCGGGACAGGGGGTTCCGCAGTACTTC. As protein: CASSFFTVNSGQGVPQYF.

The V gene is TRBV5-1, the J gene TRBJ2-5, with D perhaps assigned TRBD1 or TRBD2 (6 bases each). The V gene lost 3 bases and the J gene lost 2 bases, with 14 bases spanning the gap. CDR3 length: 15 residues. The germline gives CDR1 SGHRS, CDR2 YFSETQ. The CDR3 bases are TGCGCCAGCAGCTCAAAGACGGGGGCACAAGAGACCCAGTACTTC. This translates into CASSSKTGAQETQYF. The whole variable domain, remainder taken from reference TRBV5-1 and TRBJ2-5, is KAGVTQTPRYLIKTRGQQVTLSCSPISGHRSVSWYQQTPGQGLQFLFEYFSETQRNKGNFPGRFSGRQFSNSRSEMNVSTLELGDSALYLCASSSKTGAQETQYFGPGTRLLVL.

V and J are TRBV7-2 and TRBJ2-7, with 9 bases identical to TRBD1. Per germline, CDR1 SGHTA and CDR2 FQGNSA. The CDR3 is made up of 15 amino acids. With V trimmed by 2 bases and J by 2 bases, 4 bases remained unmatched. CDR3 coding DNA: TGTGCCAGCAGCTTATTTGGGACAGGGACCTACGAGCAGTACTTC. Translation: CASSLFGTGTYEQYF.

The rearrangement joins TRBV13 to TRBJ2-7; D is unresolved. The CDR3 sequence is 15 residues long. Trimming took off 4 bases at V and 4 bases at J, with 17 bases between the two ends. Germline V gene lookup returns CDR1 PRHDT and CDR2 FYEKMQ (reference sequence). In DNA, the CDR3 is TGTGCCAGCAGCTCCTCAGTTTCAAGCCGGTACGAGCAGTACTTC. Protein product: CASSSSVSSRYEQYF.

V gene TRBV3-1 (or the pseudogene TRBV3-2) combines with J gene TRBJ2-4; D is unresolved. Per the germline V gene, CDR1 is LGHDT and CDR2 is YNNKEL (reference sequence). CDR3 length: 23 amino acids. The V end was cut by 0 bases, the J end by 7 bases, with 37 bases between. DNA for the CDR3: TGTGCCAGCAGCCAAGATCTCATTATCGATGGAAGATCCAGACTTAAGGTTTGGAACATTCAGTACTTC. Protein: CASSQDLIIDGRSRLKVWNIQYF.

This chain joins TRBV27 and TRBJ1-2, with D unclear. CDR3 length: 15 amino acids. Trimming removed 5 bases at V and 3 bases at J, with 16 bases between. Germline lookup yields CDR1 MNHEY and CDR2 SMNVEV (reference sequence). The CDR3 spells CASSTLGVPDYGYTF. Here the CDR3 DNA reads TGTGCCAGCAGTACCCTTGGGGTTCCGGACTATGGCTACACCTTC.

For the CDR3, the DNA is TGTGCCAGCAGCTACGAATTACTGAACACTGAAGCTTTCTTT. This translates into CASSYELLNTEAFF. This chain joins TRBV7-2 and TRBJ1-1; D is ambiguous. Looked up from germline, CDR1 is SGHTA and CDR2 is FQGNSA. The CDR3 runs 14 residues. V was shortened by 4 bases and J by 0 bases, with 9 bases between the two germline ends.

CDR3: CASSVVGGGTQETQYF. CDR3 bases: TGTGCCAGCAGCGTAGTAGGCGGGGGAACACAAGAGACCCAGTACTTC. The chain employs TRBV9 and TRBJ2-5; 7 bases align to TRBD2. The CDR3 has 16 residues. J lost 2 bases, V lost 0 bases, and 7 bases had no gene match. The germline V gene has CDR1 SGDLS and CDR2 YYNGEE.

The chain recombines TRBV6-5 with TRBJ1-2, with a weak D call TRBD1 (5 bases). This CDR3 is 14 amino acids long. V shed 11 bases and J shed 3 bases, with 19 bases lying between them. Germline-derived CDR1 and CDR2 are MNHEY and SVGAGI. The CDR3 is CAGKGSGRYYGYTF. CDR3 sequence (DNA): TGTGCCGGCAAGGGGTCAGGAAGATACTATGGCTACACCTTC.

The DNA of the CDR3 is TGTGCCAGCAGCCAACGACCCGGGGGGGTGCAGTACTTC. Its protein is CASSQRPGGVQYF. The chain uses TRBV4-2 and TRBJ2-7; 8 bases match TRBD2. This CDR3 region has 13 residues. Germline V lookup: CDR1 LGHNA, CDR2 YNFKEQ. Trimming removed 2 bases from V and 9 bases from J; junction bases left unmatched: 6.

Only one count was recorded for this clone. The chain combines TRBV24-1 with TRBJ2-2; D gene unclear. V was pared by 3 bases and J by 3 bases, with 10 bases between. Per germline, CDR1 KGHDR and CDR2 SFDVKD. CDR3 length: 15 residues. The CDR3 region is CATSDTGLHTGELFF. The DNA of the CDR3 is TGTGCCACCAGTGATACTGGTTTGCACACCGGGGAGCTGTTTTTT.